This is a list of T cell receptor beta chains from one sample in a study of blood T cell repertoires in COVID-19. Here immunoSEQ multiplex PCR was the method, and the copy in TCRdb shows in-frame clones only, minus some. The sample holds 70,000 to 95,000 clones, over 75% seen once. The sequenced sample was peripheral blood. The receptors stem from a man aged 50 to 60 with active COVID-19. Both conserved end residues are part of each CDR3. A D gene is named only where the DNA matches it firmly. Only some rows state a clone size, as once, few, many or a class for expanded clones.

v_call	d_call	clone_size	j_call	cdr3_length	cdr3_aa	cdr3_nt
TRBV3-1/TRBV3-2	TRBD1	-	TRBJ1-2	14	CASRPQGQGYGYTF	TGTGCCAGCAGACCACAGGGACAGGGGTATGGCTACACCTTC
TRBV27	-	-	TRBJ2-1	13	CASIGGLYNEQFF	TGTGCCAGCATAGGGGGACTATACAATGAGCAGTTCTTC
TRBV24-1	-	few	TRBJ1-4	15	CATSDSTGVNEKLFF	TGTGCCACCAGTGATTCGACAGGAGTAAATGAAAAACTGTTTTTT
TRBV5-4	TRBD2	-	TRBJ2-2	18	CASSLYHSGSGNTGELFF	TGTGCCAGCAGCTTGTATCATAGCGGGAGTGGAAACACCGGGGAGCTGTTTTTT
TRBV5-5	TRBD1	-	TRBJ1-2	18	CASSFGQRTGGSSYGYTF	TGTGCCAGCAGCTTCGGACAAAGGACAGGGGGCAGTAGCTATGGCTACACCTTC
TRBV30	-	-	TRBJ2-7	11	CAWSEYNEQYF	TGTGCCTGGAGTGAATACAACGAGCAGTACTTC
TRBV28	TRBD2	few	TRBJ2-2	16	CASSLRLAVNTGELFF	TGTGCCAGCAGTTTACGGCTAGCGGTGAACACCGGGGAGCTGTTTTTT
TRBV30	-	-	TRBJ2-3	14	CAWNSGLSTDTQYF	TGTGCCTGGAACAGCGGGCTTAGCACAGATACGCAGTATTTT
TRBV5-1	TRBD1	-	TRBJ2-7	13	CASSTGQMYEQYF	TGCGCCAGCAGCACGGGACAGATGTACGAGCAGTACTTC
TRBV7-8	-	once	TRBJ1-3	14	CASSGGQRGNTIYF	TGTGCCAGCAGCGGAGGACAGAGAGGAAACACCATATATTTT
TRBV6-4	-	once	TRBJ2-2	13	CASSERGYGELFF	TGTGCCAGCAGTGAAAGGGGATACGGGGAGCTGTTTTTT
TRBV7-2	-	-	TRBJ2-5	15	CASSLSGGGEKTQYF	TGTGCCAGCAGCCTTAGTGGCGGAGGGGAAAAGACCCAGTACTTC
TRBV28	-	few	TRBJ1-2	11	CASLSDYGYTF	TGTGCCAGCTTAAGCGACTATGGCTACACCTTC
TRBV11-2	-	-	TRBJ1-1	14	CASSLIQGLTEAFF	TGTGCCAGCAGCTTAATACAGGGCCTCACTGAAGCTTTCTTT
TRBV11-2	-	-	TRBJ1-6	14	CASSPSGDGLPLHF	TGTGCCAGCAGCCCCTCAGGGGACGGTTTACCCCTCCACTTT
TRBV3-1/TRBV3-2	TRBD2	-	TRBJ2-7	15	CASSQPPGRSNEQYF	TGTGCCAGCAGCCAACCCCCCGGGAGGTCCAACGAGCAGTACTTC
TRBV9	-	-	TRBJ2-1	11	CASSVANEQFF	TGTGCCAGCAGCGTAGCGAATGAGCAGTTCTTC
TRBV24-1	TRBD1	-	TRBJ1-2	15	CATSDTGQGTNGYTF	TGTGCCACCAGTGATACCGGACAGGGGACGAACGGCTACACCTTC
TRBV4-2	TRBD1	-	TRBJ2-7	14	CASSQVDRAHEQYF	TGTGCCAGCAGCCAAGTGGACAGGGCCCACGAGCAGTACTTC
TRBV28	TRBD1	-	TRBJ1-2	14	CASSLRDRVYGYTF	TGTGCCAGCAGTTTAAGGGACAGGGTTTATGGCTACACCTTC
TRBV5-1	TRBD1	-	TRBJ2-7	15	CASSRQSDRPYEQYF	TGCGCCAGCAGCCGACAATCGGACAGGCCCTACGAGCAGTACTTC
TRBV2	TRBD2	few	TRBJ2-7	14	CAREDGTGSYEQYF	TGTGCCCGGGAGGATGGGACGGGCTCCTACGAGCAGTACTTC
TRBV7-2	-	once	TRBJ1-1	14	CASSLGGEGVEAFF	TGTGCCAGCAGCTTAGGGGGGGAAGGGGTTGAAGCTTTCTTT
TRBV9	TRBD1	-	TRBJ2-7	12	CASGTGSYEQYF	TGTGCCAGCGGGACAGGGTCCTACGAGCAGTACTTC
TRBV19	-	-	TRBJ1-3	16	CASSMASAGQGNTIYF	TGTGCCAGTAGTATGGCGTCGGCAGGGCAAGGAAACACCATATATTTT
TRBV11-2	-	-	TRBJ1-1	11	CASSLAVEAFF	TGTGCCAGCAGCTTAGCGGTAGAAGCTTTCTTT
TRBV28	TRBD1	-	TRBJ2-7	15	CASSSGQGGFYEQYF	TGTGCCAGCAGTTCGGGACAGGGAGGATTCTACGAGCAGTACTTC
TRBV28	-	-	TRBJ2-2	12	CASGRGVGELFF	TGTGCCAGCGGGCGGGGAGTCGGGGAGCTGTTTTTT
TRBV6-5	TRBD1	-	TRBJ1-2	13	CASNRGSGYGYTF	TGTGCCAGCAACAGGGGGAGCGGCTATGGCTACACCTTC
TRBV18	-	-	TRBJ2-3	14	CASSPRRSTDTQYF	TGTGCCAGCTCACCCCGGCGGAGCACAGATACGCAGTATTTT
TRBV3-1/TRBV3-2	TRBD1	-	TRBJ1-1	17	CASTRLAGQTLNTEAFF	TGTGCCAGCACTCGTCTCGCGGGACAGACTTTGAACACTGAAGCTTTCTTT
TRBV28	-	-	TRBJ1-1	15	CASSLQGWGNTEAFF	TGTGCCAGCAGTCTACAGGGTTGGGGGAACACTGAAGCTTTCTTT
TRBV28	-	-	TRBJ1-1	11	CASSLGRAAFF	TGTGCCAGCAGTTTGGGGAGGGCAGCTTTCTTT
TRBV7-3	-	-	TRBJ1-1	14	CASSQTGFGTEAFF	TGTGCCAGCAGCCAAACGGGGTTCGGGACTGAAGCTTTCTTT
TRBV7-9	TRBD1	-	TRBJ2-3	16	CASSSYMGQATDTQYF	TGTGCCAGCAGTTCATACATGGGACAGGCAACAGATACGCAGTATTTT
TRBV7-6	-	-	TRBJ2-5	16	CASSSFEAKGYETQYF	TGTGCCAGCAGCTCCTTCGAGGCGAAGGGGTATGAGACCCAGTACTTC